This T cell receptor beta chain originates from a study of lung T cells in sarcoidosis with Löfgren's syndrome. Study as a whole: Sarcoidosis features CD4+ T cell accumulation in bronchoalveolar lavage fluid. Löfgren's syndrome patients were the main repertoire analysis focus.

Via MiXCR, TCRdb re-called the reads, giving one row per CDR3 protein. The data contain some 2,100 distinct CDR3 sequences, roughly a fifth of them singletons. The germline gives CDR1 LGHDT, CDR2 YNNKEL (reference sequence). Trimming cost V 5 bases and J 2 bases, with 14 bases left between them. The CDR3 is made up of 15 amino acids. Regarding the study as a whole: Multiple Löfgren's syndrome patients reportedly shared TRAV12-1 and TRBV2 CDR3 motifs.

This clonotype was observed at least ten times. Its antigen is not known. The sequencing sample was made of CD4+ T cells from bronchoalveolar lavage. This TCR was sampled from a human donor with sarcoidosis (Löfgren's syndrome or another form), or a control subject (not recorded which). The chain combines TRBV3-1 with TRBJ2-3; tentative D call: TRBD2 (5 bases). CDR3 protein: CASSGGSASTDTQYF. In nucleotides, the CDR3 is TGTGCCAGCAGCGGCGGTAGCGCCTCCACAGATACGCAGTATTTT.